The clone carrying this T cell receptor (beta chain) has only one observation. Its antigen is not identified. The method was immunoSEQ multiplex PCR; TCRdb's version includes in-frame clones alone and lacks a portion of them. Of 90,000 to 120,000 clones in the sample, approximately 90% are singletons; the top ten hold approximately 0.71%. The data derive from a study of siplizumab effects on memory and regulatory T cells. Broader study findings: Proliferating Tregs' suppressive function in siplizumab cultures went unconfirmed. Naive T cells appeared more diverse than memory cells and seemed to be major alloresponse contributors. Siplizumab produced a significant reduction in alloreactive sequences that were traceable to unstimulated CD4+ memory cells. A minor share of alloreactive clones matched unstimulated subsets.

CDR1 is KGHSH and CDR2 is LQKENI in the germline V gene. The CDR3 is 14 residues long. The V gene lost 6 bases and the J gene lost 5 bases, with 14 bases spanning the gap. The chain uses TRBV18 and TRBJ1-5; D is possibly TRBD1 (6 bases). The receptor comes from a human donor in good health. The sequencing sample was made of Tregs sorted from blood. Here the CDR3 DNA reads TGTGCCAGCTCCCGGGCAGGGGAGCATCAGCCCCAGCATTTT. It codes for CASSRAGEHQPQHF.